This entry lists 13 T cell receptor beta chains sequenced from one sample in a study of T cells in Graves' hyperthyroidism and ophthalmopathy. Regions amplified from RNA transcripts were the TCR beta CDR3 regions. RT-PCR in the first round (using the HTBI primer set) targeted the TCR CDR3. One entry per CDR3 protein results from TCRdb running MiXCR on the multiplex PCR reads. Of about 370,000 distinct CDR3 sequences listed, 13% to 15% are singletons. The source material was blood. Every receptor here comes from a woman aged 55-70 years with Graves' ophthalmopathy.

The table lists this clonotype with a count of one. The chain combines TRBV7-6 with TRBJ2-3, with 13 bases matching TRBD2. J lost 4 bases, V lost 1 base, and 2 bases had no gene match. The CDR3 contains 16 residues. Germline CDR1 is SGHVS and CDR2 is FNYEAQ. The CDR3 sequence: CASSLGTSGSPDTQYF. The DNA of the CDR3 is TGTGCCAGCAGCTTAGGGACTAGCGGGAGCCCAGATACGCAGTATTTT.

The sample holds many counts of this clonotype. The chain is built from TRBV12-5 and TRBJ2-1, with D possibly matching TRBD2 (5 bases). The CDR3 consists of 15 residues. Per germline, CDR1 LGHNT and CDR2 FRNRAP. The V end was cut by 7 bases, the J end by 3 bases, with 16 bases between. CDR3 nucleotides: TGTGCTAGTGCCTCCCTGACCGGGATCTACAATGAGCAGTTCTTC. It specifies CASASLTGIYNEQFF. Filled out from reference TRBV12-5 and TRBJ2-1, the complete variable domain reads DARVTQTPRHKVTEMGQEVTMRCQPILGHNTVFWYRQTMMQGLELLAYFRNRAPLDDSGMPKDRFSAEMPDATLATLKIQPSEPRDSAVYFCASASLTGIYNEQFFGPGTRLTVL.

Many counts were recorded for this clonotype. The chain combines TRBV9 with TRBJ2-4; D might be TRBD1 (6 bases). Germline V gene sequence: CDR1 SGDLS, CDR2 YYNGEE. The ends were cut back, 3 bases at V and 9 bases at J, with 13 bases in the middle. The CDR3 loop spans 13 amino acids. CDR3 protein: CASSATGSGIQYF. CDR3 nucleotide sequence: TGTGCCAGCAGCGCAACAGGGAGCGGCATTCAGTACTTC.

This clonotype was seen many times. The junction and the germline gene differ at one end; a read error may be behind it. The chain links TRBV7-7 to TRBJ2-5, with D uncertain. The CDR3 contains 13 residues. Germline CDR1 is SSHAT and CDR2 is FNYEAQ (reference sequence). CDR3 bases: TGTGCTAGCAGCTTAGCCCGGACGGAGACCCAGTACTTC. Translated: CASSLARTETQYF.

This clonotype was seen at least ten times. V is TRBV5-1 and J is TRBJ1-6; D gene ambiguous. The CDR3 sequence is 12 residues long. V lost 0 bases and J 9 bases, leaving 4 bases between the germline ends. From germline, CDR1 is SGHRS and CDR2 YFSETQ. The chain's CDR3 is CASSLEGSPLHF. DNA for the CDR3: TGCGCCAGCAGCTTGGAAGGTTCACCCCTCCACTTT. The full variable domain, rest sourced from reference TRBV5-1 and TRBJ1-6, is KAGVTQTPRYLIKTRGQQVTLSCSPISGHRSVSWYQQTPGQGLQFLFEYFSETQRNKGNFPGRFSGRQFSNSRSEMNVSTLELGDSALYLCASSLEGSPLHFGNGTRLTVT.

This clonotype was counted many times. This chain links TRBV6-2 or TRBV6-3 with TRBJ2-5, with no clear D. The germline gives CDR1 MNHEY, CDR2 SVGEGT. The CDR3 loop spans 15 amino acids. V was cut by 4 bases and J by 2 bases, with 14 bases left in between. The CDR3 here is CASSFHITGQETQYF. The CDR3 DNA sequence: TGTGCCAGCAGTTTCCACATCACGGGTCAAGAGACCCAGTACTTC.

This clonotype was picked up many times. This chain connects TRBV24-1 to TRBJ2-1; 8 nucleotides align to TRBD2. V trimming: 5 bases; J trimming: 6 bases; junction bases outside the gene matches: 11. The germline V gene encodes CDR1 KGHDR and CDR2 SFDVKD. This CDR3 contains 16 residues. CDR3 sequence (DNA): TGTGCCACCAGTGCGGGTCGGGGTACTAGCGGCAATGAGCAGTTCTTC. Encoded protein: CATSAGRGTSGNEQFF.

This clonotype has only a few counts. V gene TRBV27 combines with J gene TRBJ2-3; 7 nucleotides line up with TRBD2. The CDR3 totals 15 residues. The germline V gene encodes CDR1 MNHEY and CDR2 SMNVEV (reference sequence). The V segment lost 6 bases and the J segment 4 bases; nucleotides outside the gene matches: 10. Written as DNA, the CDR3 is TGTGCCAGCAGCCTCGGACTAGGAGTCCCAGATACGCAGTATTTT. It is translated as CASSLGLGVPDTQYF.

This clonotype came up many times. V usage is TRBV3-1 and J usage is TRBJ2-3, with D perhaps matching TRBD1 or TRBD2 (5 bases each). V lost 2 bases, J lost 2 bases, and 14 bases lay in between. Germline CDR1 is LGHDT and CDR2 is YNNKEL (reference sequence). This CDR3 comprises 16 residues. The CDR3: CASSQNRDPPTDTQYF. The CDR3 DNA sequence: TGTGCCAGCAGCCAAAACCGGGACCCACCCACAGATACGCAGTATTTT.

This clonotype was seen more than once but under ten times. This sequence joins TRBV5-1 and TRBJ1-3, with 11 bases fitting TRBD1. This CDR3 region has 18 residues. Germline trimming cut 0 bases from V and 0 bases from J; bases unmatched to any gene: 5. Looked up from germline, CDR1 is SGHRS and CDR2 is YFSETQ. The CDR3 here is CASSLGGQGAFSGNTIYF. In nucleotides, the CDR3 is TGCGCCAGCAGCTTGGGAGGACAGGGGGCATTCTCTGGAAACACCATATATTTT.

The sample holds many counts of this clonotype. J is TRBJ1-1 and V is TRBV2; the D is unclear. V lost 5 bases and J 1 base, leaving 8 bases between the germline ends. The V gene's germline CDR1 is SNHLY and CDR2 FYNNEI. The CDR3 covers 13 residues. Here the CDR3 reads CASSWGPNTEAFF. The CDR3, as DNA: TGTGCCAGCAGTTGGGGTCCGAACACTGAAGCTTTCTTT.

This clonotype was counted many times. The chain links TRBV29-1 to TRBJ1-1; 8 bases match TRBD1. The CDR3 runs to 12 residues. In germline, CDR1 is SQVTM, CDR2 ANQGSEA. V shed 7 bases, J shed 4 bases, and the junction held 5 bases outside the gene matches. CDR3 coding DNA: TGCAGCGCTTCGACAGGGGCCACTGAAGCTTTCTTT. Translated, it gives CSASTGATEAFF. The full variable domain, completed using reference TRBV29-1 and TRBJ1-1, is SAVISQKPSRDICQRGTSLTIQCQVDSQVTMMFWYRQQPGQSLTLIATANQGSEATYESGFVIDKFPISRPNLTFSTLTVSNMSPEDSSIYLCSASTGATEAFFGQGTRLTVV.

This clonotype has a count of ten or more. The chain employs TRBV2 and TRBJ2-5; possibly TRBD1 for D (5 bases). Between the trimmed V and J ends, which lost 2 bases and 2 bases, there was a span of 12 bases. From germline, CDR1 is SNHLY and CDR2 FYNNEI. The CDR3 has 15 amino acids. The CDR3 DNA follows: TGTGCCAGCAGTGAAAATTTGGACAAACAAGAGACCCAGTACTTC. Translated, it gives CASSENLDKQETQYF.